The 30 T cell receptor beta chains below were found in one sample sequenced in a study of blood T cell repertoires in COVID-19 (dated by TCRdb to 2018 to 2020). The method was the immunoSEQ multiplex PCR assay. In TCRdb, the immuneACCESS table is reduced to in-frame sequences with V and J assigned. These tables do not hold every clone; where another copy was compared, an unresolved V gene accounts for under half, and the others remain unexplained. This sample holds tens of thousands of clones; approximately 90% were observed only once. The ten top clones hold 13% of the sample. The specimen was peripheral blood. These receptors were taken from an older man with acute or convalescent COVID-19.

This clone appeared a single time. The chain has TRBV5-1 and TRBJ2-5, with 9 positions matching TRBD1. The CDR3 contains 15 residues. The germline gives CDR1 SGHRS, CDR2 YFSETQ. With 2 bases clipped from V and 2 bases from J, the junction kept 4 bases outside the gene matches. CDR3 loop: CASSFGQGPQETQYF. The CDR3 DNA sequence: TGCGCCAGCAGCTTCGGACAGGGGCCACAAGAGACCCAGTACTTC. The full variable domain, in which reference TRBV5-1 and TRBJ2-5 provide the parts outside the CDR3, is KAGVTQTPRYLIKTRGQQVTLSCSPISGHRSVSWYQQTPGQGLQFLFEYFSETQRNKGNFPGRFSGRQFSNSRSEMNVSTLELGDSALYLCASSFGQGPQETQYFGPGTRLLVL.

The V and J genes are TRBV4-2 and TRBJ2-1; D might be TRBD1 (6 bases). Trimming cost V 3 bases and J 8 bases, with 17 bases left between them. The CDR3 extends over 15 amino acids. The germline V gene has CDR1 LGHNA and CDR2 YNFKEQ. The CDR3 bases are TGTGCCAGCAGCCAGTCAGGCAGGGGTTCTGATGAGCAGTTCTTC. It codes for CASSQSGRGSDEQFF.

The rearrangement links TRBV6-1 to TRBJ2-7; D not certain. The CDR3 is made up of 14 amino acids. With 3 bases removed from V and 9 bases from J, the gap between germline ends came to 18 bases. CDR1 is MNHNS and CDR2 is SASEGT in the germline V gene. The CDR3 DNA reads as TGTGCCAGCAGTGATGACGTGTCCAGGCCCGGGCAGTACTTC. The encoded protein is CASSDDVSRPGQYF.

V and J are TRBV11-3 and TRBJ2-1; 10 nucleotides align to TRBD2. CDR1 SGHNT and CDR2 YENEEA come from the germline V gene. The ends lost 1 base at V and 9 bases at J; junction bases unmatched: 6. CDR3 length equals 15 residues. The CDR3 region has the DNA TGTGCCAGCAGCTTAGGGCTAGCGGGGGCCAGTGAGCAGTTCTTC. The encoded protein is CASSLGLAGASEQFF.

The genes are TRBV30 and TRBJ2-1; no firm D call. V dropped 0 bases and J dropped 0 bases, with 9 bases sitting between them. The CDR3 sequence is 15 residues long. Germline V lookup: CDR1 GTSNPN, CDR2 SVGIG (reference sequence). The CDR3, as DNA: TGTGCCTGGAGTGTACGACTTAGCTCCTACAATGAGCAGTTCTTC. This sequence encodes CAWSVRLSSYNEQFF.

The chain couples TRBV3-1 (or the pseudogene TRBV3-2) to TRBJ2-7, with 8 bases identical to TRBD1. V shed 1 base, J shed 0 bases, and the junction held 5 bases outside the gene matches. This CDR3 spans 16 amino acids. The germline CDR1 and CDR2 sequences are LGHDT and YNNKEL (reference sequence). CDR3 in amino acids: CASSQARGQVSYEQYF. In nucleotides, the CDR3 is TGTGCCAGCAGCCAAGCCAGGGGACAGGTCTCCTACGAGCAGTACTTC.

V gene TRBV28 combines with J gene TRBJ1-5; tentatively, D is TRBD1 (5 bases). Per the germline V gene, CDR1 is MDHEN and CDR2 is SYDVKM. Trimming left V 2 bases short and J 0 bases short, with 8 bases between. The CDR3 runs to 15 residues. The CDR3 DNA reads as TGTGCCAGCAGTTTACCAGGGCCTAGCAATCAGCCCCAGCATTTT. As protein: CASSLPGPSNQPQHF. Combining the CDR3 with reference TRBV28 and TRBJ1-5 gives the whole variable domain DVKVTQSSRYLVKRTGEKVFLECVQDMDHENMFWYRQDPGLGLRLIYFSYDVKMKEKGDIPEGYSVSREKKERFSLILESASTNQTSMYLCASSLPGPSNQPQHFGDGTRLSIL.

CDR3 loop: CASSETGTEAFF. The CDR3 nucleotides are TGCGCCAGCAGTGAGACAGGCACTGAAGCTTTCTTT. V usage is TRBV10-2 and J usage is TRBJ1-1; D might be TRBD1 (5 bases). V dropped 2 bases and J dropped 4 bases, with 5 bases sitting between them. The germline CDR1 and CDR2 sequences are WSHSY and SAAADI. CDR3 length: 12 amino acids.

The V call is TRBV18, the J call TRBJ1-2; the D gene is possibly TRBD1 (5 bases). Germline V lookup: CDR1 KGHSH, CDR2 LQKENI. V was clipped by 1 base and J by 4 bases, with 19 bases between them. This CDR3 comprises 17 residues. As DNA, the CDR3 is TGTGCCAGCTCACCACGTCTCTCGCTAGGGGTCGTCTATGGCTACACCTTC. Amino acids: CASSPRLSLGVVYGYTF.

This chain links TRBV3-1 (or the pseudogene TRBV3-2) with TRBJ2-7, with D possibly being TRBD1 (6 bases). Germline values: CDR1 LGHDT, CDR2 YNNKEL (reference sequence). V dropped 1 base and J dropped 5 bases, with 12 bases sitting between them. The CDR3 sequence is 14 residues long. CDR3 residues: CASSQAGARNEQYF. The CDR3, as DNA: TGTGCCAGCAGCCAAGCAGGGGCGCGCAACGAGCAGTACTTC.

This chain links TRBV4-2 with TRBJ2-1, with 9 bases fitting TRBD2. Germline V gene lookup returns CDR1 LGHNA and CDR2 YNFKEQ. This CDR3 has 16 residues. The V and J ends lost 1 base and 4 bases, in that order; junction bases with no gene match: 5. The CDR3 DNA reads as TGTGCCAGCAGCCAAGGTAGCGGGGGCGGTTACAATGAGCAGTTCTTC. It is translated as CASSQGSGGGYNEQFF.

The rearrangement joins TRBV5-1 to TRBJ2-5; tentative D call: TRBD2 (6 bases). V was trimmed by 5 bases and J by 2 bases, leaving 13 bases between them. Germline values: CDR1 SGHRS, CDR2 YFSETQ. The CDR3 extends over 14 amino acids. The CDR3 nucleotides read TGCGCCAGCAGTGGAGGGGCCATACAAGAGACCCAGTACTTC. Protein sequence: CASSGGAIQETQYF.

The chain combines TRBV10-2 with TRBJ2-2; TRBD1 aligns across 10 bases. CDR1 WSHSY and CDR2 SAAADI come from the germline V gene. The CDR3 extends over 16 amino acids. J lost 5 bases, V lost 0 bases, and 3 bases had no gene match. The CDR3 is CASSESGQGYTGELFF. In nucleotides, the CDR3 is TGCGCCAGCAGTGAGTCGGGACAGGGGTATACCGGGGAGCTGTTTTTT.

This sequence joins TRBV23-1 and TRBJ1-5; TRBD1 agrees at 7 bases. TRBV23-1 is an ORF; its function is uncertain. This CDR3 is built from 24 residues. J gave up 2 bases and V 2 bases, and 30 bases lay outside the gene matches. The CDR3 is CASSQPRTGKYSGGGPPRNQPQHF. CDR3 coding DNA: TGCGCCAGCAGTCAACCTAGGACAGGAAAATACTCAGGTGGCGGCCCTCCCCGCAATCAGCCCCAGCATTTT.

CDR3 residues: CASSVGLRGDTQYF. DNA of the CDR3: TGTGCCAGCAGCGTAGGGTTGCGGGGAGATACGCAGTATTTT. The chain uses TRBV9 and TRBJ2-3, with D possibly being TRBD2 (6 bases). The CDR3 has 14 amino acids. Trimming shortened V by 0 bases and J by 5 bases, and 10 bases separated the two germline ends. CDR1 and CDR2 (germline): SGDLS, YYNGEE.

The chain has TRBV19 and TRBJ2-1; 11 bases agree with TRBD2. The CDR3 has 14 residues. Germline loops: CDR1 LNHDA, CDR2 SQIVND (reference sequence). V was clipped by 4 bases and J by 6 bases; unmatched bases: 2. The CDR3 DNA reads as TGTGCCAGTAGTAGCCTAGCGGGAGGCAATGAGCAGTTCTTC. This translates into CASSSLAGGNEQFF. The whole variable domain, remainder taken from reference TRBV19 and TRBJ2-1, is DGGITQSPKYLFRKEGQNVTLSCEQNLNHDAMYWYRQDPGQGLRLIYYSQIVNDFQKGDIAEGYSVSREKKESFPLTVTSAQKNPTAFYLCASSSLAGGNEQFFGPGTRLTVL.

This clone was counted once. V and J are TRBV6-5 and TRBJ1-2; TRBD1 agrees at 8 bases. Germline trimming cut 6 bases from V and 8 bases from J; bases unmatched to any gene: 11. Per germline, CDR1 MNHEY and CDR2 SVGAGI. The CDR3 is 14 amino acids. The CDR3 DNA sequence: TGTGCCAGCAGCGTTATTGGACAGGGAGGGGGCTACACCTTC. Amino acids: CASSVIGQGGGYTF.

The chain combines TRBV7-2 with TRBJ2-3, with 8 bases lining up with TRBD2. Germline V gene data show CDR1 as SGHTA and CDR2 as FQGNSA. With 5 bases clipped from V and 5 bases from J, the junction kept 12 bases outside the gene matches. This CDR3 is 16 amino acids long. The DNA of the CDR3 is TGTGCCAGCAGCCTCCCAGGGACGGGGGGGCTAGATACGCAGTATTTT. Translating it yields CASSLPGTGGLDTQYF.

The J gene is TRBJ2-5, the V gene TRBV20-1, with no clear D. The CDR3 has 14 residues. CDR1 is DFQATT, CDR2 SNEGSKA, per germline (reference sequence). The germline V and J ends were trimmed by 3 bases and 0 bases, with 11 bases remaining between them. CDR3 loop: CSASEAWYQETQYF. DNA for the CDR3: TGCAGTGCTAGTGAGGCTTGGTACCAAGAGACCCAGTACTTC.

J is TRBJ1-1 and V is TRBV27, with 8 bases fitting TRBD1. CDR1 is MNHEY and CDR2 is SMNVEV in the germline V gene (reference sequence). J gave up 3 bases and V 5 bases, and 5 bases lay outside the gene matches. The CDR3 is made up of 14 amino acids. The CDR3, as DNA: TGTGCCAGCAGTCTCCAGGGGGCTTACACTGAAGCTTTCTTT. Its translation is CASSLQGAYTEAFF.

The V call is TRBV5-8, the J call TRBJ2-2; 8 bases agree with TRBD1. The length of the CDR3 is 16 residues. The trim removed 4 bases at V and 6 bases at J, leaving 11 bases unmatched. Per germline, CDR1 SGHTS and CDR2 YDEGEE. The CDR3 nucleotides read TGTGCCAGCAGCCGCTTCTCGACAGGGGCCCCCGGGGAGCTGTTTTTT. Protein product: CASSRFSTGAPGELFF.

The sample holds one count of this clone. The chain uses TRBV30 and TRBJ2-2; 8 bases fit TRBD1. Trimming at V came to 3 bases and at J to 0 bases, leaving 6 bases not matched to a gene. The CDR3 spans 16 residues. Germline V gene sequence: CDR1 GTSNPN, CDR2 SVGIG (reference sequence). The CDR3 nucleotides read TGTGCCTGGAGGAGACGACAGGGGTCGAACACCGGGGAGCTGTTTTTT. It translates to CAWRRRQGSNTGELFF.

The CDR3 DNA follows: TGTGCCAGCAGTAAACTAGCGGGGGGGCCTTACGAGCAGTACTTC. Its protein is CASSKLAGGPYEQYF. V is TRBV6-5 and J is TRBJ2-7, with 13 bases matching TRBD2. The CDR3 spans 15 residues. Per germline, CDR1 MNHEY and CDR2 SVGAGI. Losses at the gene ends were 5 bases for V and 4 bases for J; bases not matched to a gene: 5.

The rearrangement links TRBV27 to TRBJ2-7; 8 bases agree with TRBD1. The CDR3 is made up of 16 amino acids. V lost 6 bases and J lost 6; bases outside the gene matches: 16. Looked up from germline, CDR1 is MNHEY and CDR2 is SMNVEV (reference sequence). CDR3 nucleotides: TGTGCCAGCAGGTCGACAGGGGCGGCAGTATGGGCCGAGCAGTACTTC. It translates to CASRSTGAAVWAEQYF.

This chain links TRBV28 with TRBJ1-2, with D unresolved. The germline CDR1 and CDR2 sequences are MDHEN and SYDVKM. Trimming took off 2 bases at V and 7 bases at J, with 14 bases between the two ends. This CDR3 has 14 amino acids. DNA for the CDR3: TGTGCCAGCAGTTTACGTCGCCGGGAATTTGGCTACACCTTC. This codes for CASSLRRREFGYTF.

This clone was counted only a few times. The chain links TRBV19 to TRBJ2-2; perhaps TRBD2 as D (5 bases). This CDR3 region has 17 residues. The V end was cut by 5 bases, the J end by 0 bases, with 16 bases between. The germline CDR1 and CDR2 sequences are LNHDA and SQIVND (reference sequence). This chain's CDR3 is CASSVMTEAANTGELFF. DNA for the CDR3: TGTGCCAGTAGTGTCATGACTGAAGCGGCGAACACCGGGGAGCTGTTTTTT.

The genes are TRBV3-1 (or the pseudogene TRBV3-2) and TRBJ1-2; tentative D call: TRBD1 (5 bases). V was trimmed by 3 bases and J by 4 bases, leaving 12 bases between them. The CDR3 sequence is 14 residues long. The germline gives CDR1 LGHDT, CDR2 YNNKEL (reference sequence). CDR3 nucleotides: TGTGCCAGCAGCCAGGGCAGACAGAGCTATGGCTACACCTTC. Translation: CASSQGRQSYGYTF.

The V gene is TRBV7-6, the J gene TRBJ2-7, with TRBD2 matching over 10 bases. Trimming at V came to 4 bases and at J to 0 bases, leaving 3 bases not matched to a gene. Germline V CDR1 and CDR2: SGHVS, FNYEAQ. The CDR3 extends over 15 amino acids. The CDR3 DNA reads as TGTGCCAGCAGCTCACTAGCGGGGCGCTCCTACGAGCAGTACTTC. It specifies CASSSLAGRSYEQYF.

V and J are TRBV10-3 and TRBJ1-2; the match to TRBD1 covers 7 bases. CDR1 and CDR2 (germline): ENHRY, SYGVKD. The trim removed 6 bases at V and 4 bases at J, leaving 11 bases unmatched. CDR3 length equals 15 residues. The CDR3 coding sequence is TGTGCCATCAGGGCAGGGGGAAGTCTAGGCTATGGCTACACCTTC. Translation gives CAIRAGGSLGYGYTF.

The chain couples TRBV7-2 to TRBJ2-7, with D possibly being TRBD1 (6 bases). Germline CDR1 reads SGHTA; CDR2 reads FQGNSA. The V gene lost 4 bases and the J gene lost 6 bases, with 10 bases spanning the gap. The CDR3 contains 12 residues. The CDR3 spells CASSSNRVEQYF. In nucleotides, the CDR3 is TGTGCCAGCAGCTCAAACAGGGTCGAGCAGTACTTC.